Described below is a single TCR beta chain sequence and its context. Its antigen remains unknown. The CDR3 is 16 amino acids. Trimming at V came to 1 base and at J to 1 base, leaving 1 base not matched to a gene. Looked up from germline, CDR1 is SNHLY and CDR2 is FYNNEI. In the authors' methods: With immunoSEQ giving junction-only sequences and no quality scores, filtering differed. Only in-frame clones appear in the TCRdb table, and some are missing; sequencing was by immunoSEQ multiplex PCR. For V, J and clone size, that table is used; D and trimming come from the DNA. The sample carries 2 million to 2.5 million clones, nearly 97% recorded once. This record comes from a study of shared clonotypes between healthy human individuals. Findings and limits, study-wide: Roughly 5.3% of naive CD4 clonotypes were common to several donors.

The sample comprised naive CD4+ T cells sorted from blood. Noted subset: CD45RA+ positively selected. This TCR came from a man younger than 30 in good health. This chain joins TRBV2 and TRBJ2-4, with 10 bases that match TRBD1. CDR3 DNA: TGTGCCAGCAGTGAAGAGGGACAGGGGGCCAAAAACATTCAGTACTTC. It is translated as CASSEEGQGAKNIQYF.